This T cell receptor beta chain was observed in a study of blood T cells in healthy people across ages. Notes on the study in general: Roughly linearly, TCR beta diversity per million T cells fell as age increased. Strongly correlated with naive T cell percentage was TCR beta diversity.

From germline, CDR1 is MDHEN and CDR2 SYDVKM. The CDR3 is 16 residues long. V lost 5 bases and J lost 7; bases outside the gene matches: 13. In the case of this clonotype: Its antigen is unidentified.

Through a sample-barcoded 5' primer and a J-beta primer mix, a second PCR was run for roughly 6 to 12 cycles. Every cDNA molecule bore a tag from a template-switch adaptor containing 12 random nucleotides. TCRdb re-called the 5' RACE reads through MiXCR, storing one row per CDR3 protein. The sample has about 680,000 distinct CDR3 sequences, around 49% seen once. Input material: blood. The chain has TRBV28 and TRBJ2-1; 8 nucleotides line up with TRBD2. The receptor was derived from a woman in her sixties or seventies in good health. The CDR3 DNA sequence: TGTGCCAGCAGTAGCGGGAGAGTTTATCCGGATAATGAGCAGTTCTTC. It yields the protein CASSSGRVYPDNEQFF.